One sample yielded the 27 T cell receptor beta chains listed below, sequenced in a study of tumor-infiltrating lymphocytes in primary liver carcinoma. The study co-extracted DNA and RNA from roughly 20-30 mg of unsorted bulk tissue. Making TCR beta cDNA involved roughly 0.55 ug total RNA and a constant-region primer. The TCR beta library was amplified through three nested multiplex PCR rounds in a modified ARM-PCR procedure. PCR rounds one and two used TRBV1-TRBV30 forward primers with a C-beta reverse primer for 10 cycles each. MiXCR, applied by TCRdb to the multiplex PCR reads, yields one record per CDR3 protein. The table shows approximately 24,000 distinct CDR3 sequences, with over 65% occurring only once. Input material: liver tumor tissue from sampling region 3. Noted subset: tumor region T3, left-lateral pole. Source of these receptors: a man aged 35 to 55 with primary liver carcinoma and hepatitis B virus infection.

Worth noting for this clonotype: A junction end diverges from the germline sequence, so it may reflect a read error. The chain couples TRBV6-2 or TRBV6-3 to TRBJ2-1; D is tentatively TRBD1 or TRBD2 (5 bases each). In germline, CDR1 is MNHEY, CDR2 SVGEGT. CDR3 length: 12 residues. This CDR3 reads CASTKRGMEQLF. CDR3 bases: TGTGCCAGCACCAAGAGGGGTATGGAACAGCTCTTC.

The chain links TRBV28 to TRBJ2-1; 9 bases are shared with TRBD2. Germline assignment: CDR1 MDHEN and CDR2 SYDVKM. The ends lost 4 bases at V and 5 bases at J; junction bases unmatched: 18. The CDR3 covers 19 residues. CDR3 in amino acids: CASSSTTPVSGRTNNEQFF. CDR3 coding DNA: TGTGCCAGCAGTTCCACAACCCCTGTGAGCGGGAGGACCAACAATGAGCAGTTCTTC.

To note about this clonotype: Compared with germline, one end of the junction differs, possibly owing to a read error. This sequence joins TRBV11-2 and TRBJ2-1, with D perhaps matching TRBD2 (5 bases). Germline CDR1 reads SGHAT; CDR2 reads FQNNGV. This CDR3 comprises 11 residues. The CDR3 sequence is CASSFLGERLF. The CDR3 nucleotides read TGTGCCAGCAGCTTTCTGGGTGAGCGGTTGTTC.

A remark on this clonotype: A read error may account for a junction end that differs from germline. V gene TRBV28 combines with J gene TRBJ2-7, with TRBD1 matching over 9 bases. The CDR3 runs 14 residues. Germline lookup yields CDR1 MDHEN and CDR2 SYDVKM. The CDR3 bases are TGCGCCAACATCCAGACAGGGGGCTCCTACGAGCAGTACTTC. Protein: CANIQTGGSYEQYF.

V gene TRBV9 combines with J gene TRBJ2-1; 10 bases fit TRBD1. Unmatched junction bases numbered 10, after V lost 3 bases and J lost 7 bases. Germline V lookup: CDR1 SGDLS, CDR2 YYNGEE. This CDR3 is built from 16 residues. CDR3 protein: CASSEGWDRGLNEQFF. As DNA, the CDR3 is TGTGCCAGCAGCGAGGGATGGGACAGGGGTTTAAATGAGCAGTTCTTC.

To note about this clonotype: A much more abundant neighbour one base away suggests this may be a read error. The genes are TRBV18 and TRBJ1-4, with D perhaps matching TRBD1 (5 bases). Trimming shortened V by 6 bases and J by 8 bases, and 19 bases separated the two germline ends. Looked up from germline, CDR1 is KGHSH and CDR2 is LQKENI. This CDR3 is 15 amino acids long. In DNA, the CDR3 is TGTGCCAGCTCGATAGACCCAGGGACGGGAGAAAAACTGTTTTTT. Translated: CASSIDPGTGEKLFF. The variable domain in full, completed from reference TRBV18 and TRBJ1-4, reads NAGVMQNPRHLVRRRGQEARLRCSPMKGHSHVYWYRQLPEEGLKFMVYLQKENIIDESGMPKERFSAEFPKEGPSILRIQQVVRGDSAAYFCASSIDPGTGEKLFFGSGTQLSVL.

With respect to this clonotype: A junction end diverges from the germline sequence, so it may reflect a read error. The rearrangement uses TRBV20-1 and TRBJ2-2; 11 nucleotides line up with TRBD1. The V gene's germline CDR1 is DFQATT and CDR2 SNEGSKA (reference sequence). CDR3 size: 15 residues. The CDR3 DNA is TGCAGTGCTACGGGACAGGGGGTTGATACCGGGGAGCTGTTTTTC. Its protein product is CSATGQGVDTGELFF.

The chain joins TRBV29-1 to TRBJ2-3; 13 nucleotides line up with TRBD2. The germline V gene encodes CDR1 SQVTM and CDR2 ANQGSEA. Germline trimming cut 8 bases from V and 5 bases from J; bases unmatched to any gene: 13. This CDR3 has 16 residues. The CDR3, as DNA: TGCAGCATCATAAACCCGGGACTAGCGGGAATAGATACGCAGTATTTT. Its translation: CSIINPGLAGIDTQYF.

Remarks on this clonotype: A much larger clone differs from this one at a single base, so this may be a read error. V and J are TRBV23-1 and TRBJ2-1; 10 positions agree with TRBD1. TRBV23-1 is flagged as an ORF with uncertain function. This CDR3 comprises 11 residues. The CDR3 DNA reads as TGCACCAGCCGAAGACAGGGGGCCCCGGTCTTC. It is translated as CTSRRQGAPVF.

The J gene is TRBJ1-4, the V gene TRBV10-2; D is uncertain. CDR1 is WSHSY, CDR2 SAAADI, per germline. Trimming removed 10 bases from V and 8 bases from J, with 17 bases in between. This CDR3 is 13 amino acids long. The CDR3 coding sequence is TGCGCCAACTCGATAGGGTGGGAGGAAAAACTGTTTTTT. Protein product: CANSIGWEEKLFF.

About this clonotype itself: Given the absence of the conserved phenylalanine or tryptophan at the CDR3 end, a read error is likely. V usage is TRBV6-2 or TRBV6-3 and J usage is TRBJ1-1; D is undetermined. The CDR3 contains 14 residues. CDR1 is MNHEY and CDR2 is SVGEGT in the germline V gene. The CDR3 sequence is CASSYPEMNTQAFI. The DNA of the CDR3 is TGTGCCAGCAGTTACCCAGAGATGAACACTCAAGCTTTCATT.

The chain is built from TRBV20-1 and TRBJ2-1; possible D gene TRBD2, 5 bases. The CDR3 is 16 amino acids. Per germline, CDR1 DFQATT and CDR2 SNEGSKA (reference sequence). The V end lost 6 bases, the J end lost 4 bases, and 22 bases lay between the germline ends. CDR3 nucleotide sequence: TGCAGTGCGGTCCCCTTCCCGGCATGGGAGTACAATGAGCAGTTCTTC. This codes for CSAVPFPAWEYNEQFF.

V is TRBV10-3 and J is TRBJ2-7; either TRBD1 or TRBD2 may supply D (6 bases each). Trimming pared 4 bases from V and 10 bases from J, leaving 23 bases between. Germline V lookup: CDR1 ENHRY, CDR2 SYGVKD. The CDR3 contains 15 residues. The CDR3 DNA reads as TGTGCCATCAGTGGAGACGGAGGGGGAGGCTACGGACAGTACTTC. It yields the protein CAISGDGGGGYGQYF.

The rearrangement links TRBV5-4 to TRBJ2-2; D tentatively fits TRBD1 or TRBD2 (6 bases each). The CDR3 has 13 residues. The germline gives CDR1 SGHNT, CDR2 YYREEE (reference sequence). Trimming left V 8 bases short and J 5 bases short, with 13 bases between. The CDR3 loop reads CASRGVGTGELFF. The CDR3, as DNA: TGTGCCAGTAGGGGGGTGGGGACCGGGGAGCTGTTTTTT.

V usage is TRBV11-2 and J usage is TRBJ2-3; 8 bases are a match to TRBD2. The CDR3 is 15 amino acids. The V gene end was trimmed by 1 base and the J gene end by 7 bases; junction bases not matched to a gene: 7. Germline loops: CDR1 SGHAT, CDR2 FQNNGV. CDR3 amino acids: CASSLVAGGPYTQYF. In DNA, the CDR3 is TGTGCCAGCAGCTTAGTTGCGGGAGGTCCATATACGCAGTATTTT. The variable domain in full, completed from reference TRBV11-2 and TRBJ2-3, reads EAGVAQSPRYKIIEKRQSVAFWCNPISGHATLYWYQQILGQGPKLLIQFQNNGVVDDSQLPKDRFSAERLKGVDSTLKIQPAKLEDSAVYLCASSLVAGGPYTQYFGPGTRLTVL.

The chain uses TRBV4-2 and TRBJ2-7, with TRBD2 identical over 10 bases. Germline lookup yields CDR1 LGHNA and CDR2 YNFKEQ. This CDR3 spans 18 amino acids. V gave up 10 bases and J gave up 5 bases; unmatched junction bases: 23. CDR3 sequence (DNA): TGTGCCAACAGTGCAAAACCGGGACCAGCGGGAGGGCCACACGAGCAGTACTTC. It codes for CANSAKPGPAGGPHEQYF.

As for this clonotype: Its ends do not fully match the called genes, so a read error is possible. This chain links TRBV6-1 with TRBJ2-2, with D possibly being TRBD2 (5 bases). Looked up from germline, CDR1 is MNHNS and CDR2 is SASEGT. The CDR3 runs to 15 residues. CDR3 in DNA: TGCGCCATCAGTGAAGAGTCGGGGAACACCAGGGAGCTGTTTTTT. Encoded protein: CAISEESGNTRELFF.

This clonotype was recorded many times. The rearrangement links TRBV7-9 to TRBJ1-4, with 8 positions matching TRBD1. This CDR3 region has 16 residues. Germline CDR1 SEHNR, CDR2 FQNEAQ (reference sequence). After removal of 4 bases from V and 6 bases from J, the junction contained 10 bases not matched to a gene. The CDR3 DNA reads as TGTGCCAGCAGCTCCCCCTCGGACAGGGTTGATGAAAAACTGTTTTTT. Translating gives CASSSPSDRVDEKLFF.

In DNA form, the CDR3 reads TGTGCCGCAGGGGAGCTCATAGATGCACAGTATTTT. Protein: CAAGELIDAQYF. J is TRBJ2-3 and V is TRBV6-1; a weak D match, TRBD1 (6 bases). The CDR3 runs to 12 residues. Trimming pared 11 bases from V and 12 bases from J, leaving 21 bases between. Germline CDR1 MNHNS, CDR2 SASEGT.

About this clonotype itself: This CDR3 fails to terminate in the conserved phenylalanine or tryptophan, so it likely reflects a read error. The chain couples TRBV29-1 to TRBJ2-1; 7 nucleotides align to TRBD2. The CDR3 extends over 12 amino acids. Germline CDR1 is SQVTM and CDR2 is ANQGSEA. The CDR3 spells CSFEGLGNEQFL. CDR3 in DNA: TGCAGCTTTGAAGGACTAGGGAATGAGCAGTTCTTA.

There are many counts of this clonotype. The chain employs TRBV24-1 and TRBJ2-3; unclear D gene. The CDR3 length is 12 residues. V lost 6 bases and J lost 7, with 10 bases in between. The germline gives CDR1 KGHDR, CDR2 SFDVKD. DNA for the CDR3: TGTGCCACCAGTAGTAGGACCAATACGCAGTATTTT. Its protein product is CATSSRTNTQYF.

Points on this clonotype: The conserved final phenylalanine or tryptophan is absent from the CDR3, which likely points to a read error. J is TRBJ2-7 and V is TRBV13; the match to TRBD2 covers 12 bases. CDR1 and CDR2 (germline): PRHDT, FYEKMQ (reference sequence). Losses at the gene ends were 1 base for V and 0 bases for J; bases not matched to a gene: 4. The CDR3 runs 17 residues. The CDR3 bases are TGTGCCAGCAGCTTAGACCGGGGACTAGCGGGCTCCTACGAGCAGTACTTA. It encodes CASSLDRGLAGSYEQYL.

To note about this clonotype: The junction shows a germline mismatch at one end, possibly a read error. CDR3 DNA sequence: TGTGTCAGCGGTCAAACTCCTGGCGGGGGGAAAGAGACCCAGTGCTTC. Residues: CVSGQTPGGGKETQCF. J is TRBJ2-5 and V is TRBV11-2; the match to TRBD2 covers 8 bases. In germline, CDR1 is SGHAT, CDR2 FQNNGV. The CDR3 spans 16 residues.

Worth noting for this clonotype: The germline gene is not matched at one end of the junction; a read error may be the cause. The V call is TRBV4-2, the J call TRBJ2-7; 16 bases match TRBD2. The CDR3 sequence is 18 residues long. The germline CDR1 and CDR2 sequences are LGHNA and YNFKEQ. The CDR3 protein is CASSGRPGLAGGPLEQYF. CDR3 nucleotide sequence: TGTGCCAGCAGTGGAAGACCGGGACTAGCGGGAGGGCCACTCGAGCAGTACTTT.

In regard to this clonotype: Likely a read error: the CDR3 ends without its conserved phenylalanine or tryptophan. The chain employs TRBV6-1 and TRBJ1-5; D is ambiguous. CDR3 length equals 15 residues. V shed 2 bases and J shed 4 bases, with 12 bases lying between them. From germline, CDR1 is MNHNS and CDR2 SASEGT. In nucleotides, the CDR3 is TGTGCCAGCAGTGAAATTTCCTATAGTAATCAGCCCCAGCATTCT. This codes for CASSEISYSNQPQHS.

Judged by abundance, this clonotype is medium-sized. The V call is TRBV10-3, the J call TRBJ2-3; D is ambiguous. Germline CDR1 is ENHRY and CDR2 is SYGVKD. The CDR3 sequence is 12 residues long. Trimming pared 6 bases from V and 2 bases from J, leaving 6 bases between. CDR3 amino acids: CAISPTTDTQYF. In nucleotides, the CDR3 is TGTGCCATCAGCCCCACCACAGATACGCAGTATTTT.

This clonotype has just one count. The germline gene is not matched at one end of the junction; a read error may be the cause. The chain joins TRBV4-1 to TRBJ1-2, with 8 bases identical to TRBD1. CDR3 length: 14 amino acids. Germline V gives CDR1 MGHRA, CDR2 YSYEKL. CDR3 loop: CTSNQGDRSYGNTF. The CDR3 nucleotides read TGCACCAGCAACCAAGGGGACAGGAGCTATGGCAACACCTTC.